This TCR beta chain was recovered during a study of T cell repertoires in cytomegalovirus infection. Study-level results: The ex vivo response was dominated by HLA-C-restricted CMV-specific TCR beta clonotypes.

This clonotype was seen only a few times. The antigen is unknown. TCRdb ran MiXCR on the reads and lists one entry per CDR3 protein. The data show fewer than 550,000 distinct CDR3 sequences, about a quarter seen once. Per germline, CDR1 SGHAT and CDR2 FQNNGV. Trimming shortened V by 0 bases and J by 6 bases, and 12 bases separated the two germline ends. This CDR3 has 16 amino acids. The sequenced sample consisted of PBMCs. V usage is TRBV11-2 and J usage is TRBJ1-6; tentative D call: TRBD1 (5 bases). This TCR was sampled from a human donor in good health (CMV status not recorded). Some clones in this sample may be carry-over from other donors' samples. Here the CDR3 reads CASSLEGGSGNSPLHF. In nucleotides, the CDR3 is TGTGCCAGCAGCTTAGAGGGGGGATCGGGTAATTCACCCCTCCACTTT.